Below, one T cell receptor beta chain is given with its context. These data belong to a study of T cell clonotyping in hematopoietic cell transplantation. Background on the study: Pretransplant recipient samples were taken after cytoreduction.

Regarding time point: recipient sample about 28 days before transplant, after cytoreduction. Profiling relied on immunoSEQ multiplex PCR, and the TCRdb table lists in-frame clones only, not all of them. The profile shows several thousand clones, roughly 87% of them singletons. The source of this sequence is a woman in her sixties or seventies with acute myeloid leukemia. Some clones in this sample may be carry-over from other donors' samples. Sequences were derived from peripheral blood mononuclear cells, sampled before stem cell transplant.

The CDR3 loop is CAWSYKLADSYNEQFF. In nucleotides, the CDR3 is TGTGCCTGGAGTTATAAACTAGCGGACTCCTACAATGAGCAGTTCTTC. V usage is TRBV30 and J usage is TRBJ2-1, with 8 positions matching TRBD2. V gave up 2 bases and J gave up 0 bases; unmatched junction bases: 6. Germline loops: CDR1 GTSNPN, CDR2 SVGIG (reference sequence). The CDR3 consists of 16 residues.